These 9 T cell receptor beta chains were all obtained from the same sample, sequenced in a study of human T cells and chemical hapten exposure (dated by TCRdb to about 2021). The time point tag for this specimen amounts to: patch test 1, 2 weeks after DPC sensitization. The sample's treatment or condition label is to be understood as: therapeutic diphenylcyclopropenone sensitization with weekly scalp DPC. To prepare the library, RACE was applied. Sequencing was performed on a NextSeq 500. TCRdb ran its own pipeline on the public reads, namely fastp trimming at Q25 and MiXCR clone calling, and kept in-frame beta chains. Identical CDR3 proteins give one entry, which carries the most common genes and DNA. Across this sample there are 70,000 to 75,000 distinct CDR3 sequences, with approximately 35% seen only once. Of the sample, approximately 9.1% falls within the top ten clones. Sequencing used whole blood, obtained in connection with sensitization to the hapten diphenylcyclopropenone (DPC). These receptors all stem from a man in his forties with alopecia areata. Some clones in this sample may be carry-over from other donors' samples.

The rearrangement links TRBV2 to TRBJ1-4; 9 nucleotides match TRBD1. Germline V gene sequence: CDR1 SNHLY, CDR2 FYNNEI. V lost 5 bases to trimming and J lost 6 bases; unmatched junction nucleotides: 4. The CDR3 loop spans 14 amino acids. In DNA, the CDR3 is TGTGCCAGCAGTCCCAGGGACAGGGATGAAAAACTGTTTTTT. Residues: CASSPRDRDEKLFF.

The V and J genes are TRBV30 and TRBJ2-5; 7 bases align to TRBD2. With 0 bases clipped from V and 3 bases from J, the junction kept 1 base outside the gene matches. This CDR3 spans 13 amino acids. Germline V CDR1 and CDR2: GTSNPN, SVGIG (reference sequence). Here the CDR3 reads CAWSVGTKETQYF. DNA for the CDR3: TGTGCCTGGAGTGTCGGGACTAAAGAGACCCAGTACTTC.

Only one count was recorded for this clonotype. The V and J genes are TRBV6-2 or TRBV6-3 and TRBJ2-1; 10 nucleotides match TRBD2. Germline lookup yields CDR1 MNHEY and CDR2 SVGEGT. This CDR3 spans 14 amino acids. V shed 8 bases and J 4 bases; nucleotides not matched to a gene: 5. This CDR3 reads CASHLAGAYNEQFF. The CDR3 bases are TGTGCCAGCCATCTAGCGGGGGCTTACAATGAGCAGTTCTTC.

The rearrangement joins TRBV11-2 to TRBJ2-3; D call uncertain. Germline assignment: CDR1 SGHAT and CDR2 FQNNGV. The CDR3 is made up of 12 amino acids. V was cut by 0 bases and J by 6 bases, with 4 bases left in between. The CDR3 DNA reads TGTGCCAGCAGCTTAGAGATCGATACGCAGTATTTT. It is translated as CASSLEIDTQYF.

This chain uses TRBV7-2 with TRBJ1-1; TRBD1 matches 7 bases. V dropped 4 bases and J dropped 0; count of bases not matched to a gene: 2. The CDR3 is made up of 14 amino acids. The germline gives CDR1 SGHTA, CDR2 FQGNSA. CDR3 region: CASSSGQLNTEAFF. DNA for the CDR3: TGTGCCAGCAGCTCGGGACAGTTGAACACTGAAGCTTTCTTT.

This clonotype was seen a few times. In DNA form, the CDR3 reads TGTGCCAGCAGTTTAAACCCCCCCGCCTTTTCTGGGGCCAACGTCCTGACTTTC. This sequence encodes CASSLNPPAFSGANVLTF. The rearrangement joins TRBV27 to TRBJ2-6; no reliable D call. Per germline, CDR1 MNHEY and CDR2 SMNVEV (reference sequence). V lost 2 bases to trimming and J lost 1 base, with 15 bases between them. The CDR3 length is 18 residues.

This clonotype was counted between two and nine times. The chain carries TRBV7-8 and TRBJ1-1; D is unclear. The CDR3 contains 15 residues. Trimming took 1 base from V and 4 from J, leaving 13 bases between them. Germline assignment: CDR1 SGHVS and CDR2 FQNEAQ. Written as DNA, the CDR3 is TGTGCCAGCAGCTTAGATGCCAGGCCCTCCACTGAAGCTTTCTTT. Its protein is CASSLDARPSTEAFF.

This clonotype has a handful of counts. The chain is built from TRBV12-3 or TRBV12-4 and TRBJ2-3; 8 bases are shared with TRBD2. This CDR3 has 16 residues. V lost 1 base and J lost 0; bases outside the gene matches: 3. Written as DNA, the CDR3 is TGTGCCAGCAGTTTAGGAGCGGGAGCCAGCACAGATACGCAGTATTTT. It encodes CASSLGAGASTDTQYF.

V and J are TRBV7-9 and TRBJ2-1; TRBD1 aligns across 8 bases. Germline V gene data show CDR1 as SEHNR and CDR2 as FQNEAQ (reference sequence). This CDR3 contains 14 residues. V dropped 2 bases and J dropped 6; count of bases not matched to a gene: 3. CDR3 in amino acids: CASSLPQGANEQFF. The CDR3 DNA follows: TGTGCCAGCAGCTTACCCCAGGGGGCCAATGAGCAGTTCTTC. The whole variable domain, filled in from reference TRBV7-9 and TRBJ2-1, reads DTGVSQNPRHKITKRGQNVTFRCDPISEHNRLYWYRQTLGQGPEFLTYFQNEAQLEKSRLLSDRFSAERPKGSFSTLEIQRTEQGDSAMYLCASSLPQGANEQFFGPGTRLTVL.